A selection of T cell receptor beta chains follows, all from one sample in a study of beta chain features in type 1 diabetes. Data came from immunoSEQ multiplex PCR; TCRdb stores just in-frame clones and leaves some out. The sample consists of 200,000 to 250,000 clones, around a quarter of them appearing once. Sample: central memory CD4+ T cells from blood. These receptor sequences come from a man aged 30 to 39 in good health. Each CDR3 is given with its conserved first and last residue. Each record gives: J gene, D gene, clone size, V gene, CDR3 protein, CDR3 DNA. A D gene is named only where the DNA matches it firmly. Clone size is given for some rows only: seen once, a few or many times, or a class if the clone is expanded.

>TRBJ2-6|-|-|TRBV5-1
CASRKGSGANVLTF
TGCGCCAGCAGGAAGGGATCTGGGGCCAACGTCCTGACTTTC
>TRBJ2-7|-|few|TRBV9
CASSVAVARVYEQYF
TGTGCCAGCAGCGTAGCGGTAGCGAGGGTCTACGAGCAGTACTTC
>TRBJ1-1|-|-|TRBV30
CAWSAPGGRNTEAFF
TGTGCCTGGAGTGCCCCCGGGGGGCGAAACACTGAAGCTTTCTTT
>TRBJ2-1|TRBD1|-|TRBV18
CASSPGQGAYNEQFF
TGTGCCAGCTCACCCGGACAGGGGGCTTACAATGAGCAGTTCTTC
>TRBJ2-1|-|-|TRBV7-2
CASSSEALARIF
TGTGCCAGCAGCTCCGAGGCCTTAGCCAGGATCTTC
>TRBJ1-1|TRBD1|-|TRBV29-1
CSVRTGTFTEAFF
TGCAGCGTTAGGACAGGGACTTTCACTGAAGCTTTCTTT
>TRBJ2-1|-|-|TRBV7-2
CASSLDGTRAGEQFF
TGTGCCAGCAGCTTAGACGGGACCAGGGCAGGGGAGCAGTTCTTC
>TRBJ2-5|-|-|TRBV18
CASSPYPGSQETQYF
TGTGCCAGCTCACCGTACCCAGGGTCCCAAGAGACCCAGTACTTC
>TRBJ1-5|TRBD1|once|TRBV7-2
CASSPRTGSSNQPQHF
TGTGCCAGCAGCCCGCGGACAGGCTCTAGCAATCAGCCCCAGCATTTT
>TRBJ2-1|-|-|TRBV29-1
CSVSKGFYNEQFF
TGCAGCGTTTCCAAGGGTTTTTACAATGAGCAGTTCTTC
>TRBJ2-2|-|-|TRBV7-7
CASSPTPVTGELFF
TGTGCCAGCAGCCCAACGCCGGTCACCGGGGAGCTGTTTTTT
>TRBJ2-1|-|-|TRBV9
CASSEQVGSYNEQFF
TGTGCCAGCAGCGAGCAGGTAGGGAGCTACAATGAGCAGTTCTTC
>TRBJ2-3|-|-|TRBV27
CASSPQGHTDTQYF
TGTGCCAGCAGCCCACAGGGCCACACAGATACGCAGTATTTT
>TRBJ2-6|-|-|TRBV8-2
CGRHRRITQRRANVLTF
TGTGGCAGACATAGAAGGATAACACAAAGGCGGGCCAACGTCCTGACTTTC
>TRBJ2-2|-|many|TRBV15
CATSREGTGELFF
TGTGCCACCAGCAGAGAGGGTACCGGGGAGCTGTTTTTT
>TRBJ2-2|-|few|TRBV7-9
CASSLVGTLNTGELFF
TGTGCCAGCAGCTTAGTGGGGACACTTAACACCGGGGAGCTGTTTTTT
>TRBJ2-2|-|-|TRBV7-2
CASSTQTRNTGELFF
TGTGCCAGCAGCACCCAGACCAGGAACACCGGGGAGCTGTTTTTT
>TRBJ1-2|-|-|TRBV9
CASSVEGYGGYTF
TGTGCCAGCAGCGTAGAAGGGTACGGTGGCTACACCTTC
>TRBJ2-7|-|-|TRBV11-2
CASSLERVKGRQYF
TGTGCCAGCAGCTTAGAACGAGTGAAAGGACGGCAGTACTTC
>TRBJ2-5|TRBD1|few|TRBV7-9
CASSLPGQGGETQYF
TGTGCCAGCAGCTTACCGGGACAGGGGGGAGAGACCCAGTACTTC
>TRBJ2-1|-|-|TRBV20-1
CSVSRAEQFF
TGCAGTGTATCCCGGGCTGAGCAGTTCTTC
>TRBJ2-2|-|-|TRBV14
CASSRQNTGELFF
TGTGCCAGCAGCCGACAGAACACCGGGGAGCTGTTTTTT
>TRBJ1-4|-|many|TRBV18
CASSRESELFF
TGTGCCAGCTCACGCGAAAGTGAGCTGTTTTTT
>TRBJ1-1|-|-|TRBV15
CATSRGEGRNTEAFF
TGTGCCACCAGCAGAGGAGAGGGTAGGAACACTGAAGCTTTCTTT
>TRBJ1-3|-|few|TRBV27
CASSLRGTGGNTIYF
TGTGCCAGCAGTTTACGGGGGACGGGTGGAAACACCATATATTTT
>TRBJ1-6|-|-|TRBV30
CAWSGQGLFSPLHF
TGTGCCTGGAGTGGGCAGGGGCTTTTTTCACCCCTCCACTTT
>TRBJ2-5|TRBD1|-|TRBV5-4
CASSEQGWETQYF
TGTGCCAGCAGTGAACAGGGGTGGGAGACCCAGTACTTC
>TRBJ2-7|TRBD1|-|TRBV28
CASKVPGGSYEQYF
TGTGCCAGCAAGGTACCAGGGGGCTCCTACGAGCAGTACTTC
>TRBJ1-1|TRBD1|-|TRBV7-2
CASSLGQGAGTEAFF
TGTGCCAGCAGCTTAGGACAGGGGGCAGGCACTGAAGCTTTCTTT
>TRBJ2-7|TRBD1|few|TRBV2
CASQGQGAGEQYF
TGTGCCAGCCAAGGACAGGGGGCGGGGGAGCAGTACTTC
>TRBJ2-3|TRBD2|few|TRBV4-3
CASSQGGSGTDTQYF
TGCGCCAGCAGCCAAGGCGGGAGCGGAACAGATACGCAGTATTTT
>TRBJ2-7|-|-|TRBV4-2
CASSQERLLTNEQYF
TGTGCCAGCAGCCAAGAACGACTGTTAACAAACGAGCAGTACTTC
>TRBJ2-1|TRBD2|-|TRBV10-1
CASSLPGTSGGNEQFF
TGCGCCAGCAGTTTACCCGGGACTAGCGGGGGGAATGAGCAGTTCTTC
>TRBJ1-5|-|-|TRBV18
CASSPGVGAGQPQHF
TGTGCCAGCTCCCCAGGGGTGGGAGCCGGTCAGCCCCAGCATTTT
>TRBJ2-1|TRBD2|-|TRBV7-9
CASSLPVGGPSNSEQFF
TGTGCCAGCAGCCTCCCAGTGGGAGGGCCATCAAACAGTGAGCAGTTCTTC